This T cell receptor beta chain was observed in a study of cytomegalovirus exposure and HLA in healthy donors. Both 60 Vbeta primers and 13 Jbeta primers went into the PCR. Only in-frame clones appear in the TCRdb table, and some are missing; sequencing was by immunoSEQ multiplex PCR. The sample has a few hundred thousand clones; almost 85% are singletons. J was trimmed by 5 bases and V by 6 bases; bases with no gene match: 2. The CDR3 is made up of 12 amino acids. From germline, CDR1 is LNHDA and CDR2 SQIVND (reference sequence). Donors were nominally healthy when sampled, though unrecorded immune exposures were likely.

This rearrangement joins TRBV19 to TRBJ2-5; 8 nucleotides align to TRBD2. The receptor's source is a woman aged 40 to 50 in good health and CMV-seronegative. Sequencing was carried out using PBMCs. CDR3 coding DNA: TGTGCCAGTAGAGCTAGCGGGGAGACCCAGTACTTC. The encoded protein is CASRASGETQYF.